Listed below are T cell receptor beta chains from one sample, sequenced in a study of T cells after yellow fever vaccination. One entry per CDR3 protein, called by TCRdb with MiXCR from the 5' RACE reads. The table includes 65,000 to 70,000 distinct CDR3 sequences, 5% to 6.5% detected once. The sample was CD4+ T cells sorted from PBMCs, taken around 14 days after the first yellow fever vaccination. The origin of the receptors is a man between 18 and 29 years old who received the YFV17D yellow fever vaccine. Both conserved end residues are part of each CDR3. D genes are given only for firm matches. A row's size may be missing; if present it is once, few, many or a size class.

v_call: TRBV2; d_call: TRBD1; j_call: TRBJ2-1; clone_size: many; cdr3_nt: TGTGCCAGCAGTCTACAGGGGGCTGGTGAGCAGTTCTTC; cdr3_aa: CASSLQGAGEQFF
v_call: TRBV5-8; d_call: NA; j_call: TRBJ2-1; clone_size: many; cdr3_nt: TGTGCCAGCAGCTTGGAAGCGCGTACCGAGCAGTTCTTC; cdr3_aa: CASSLEARTEQFF
v_call: TRBV5-1; d_call: NA; j_call: TRBJ1-5; clone_size: many; cdr3_nt: TGCGCCAGCAGGCAGGGTAGCAATCAGCCCCAGCATTTT; cdr3_aa: CASRQGSNQPQHF
v_call: TRBV5-6; d_call: TRBD2; j_call: TRBJ2-3; clone_size: many; cdr3_nt: TGTGCCAGCAGCTTGAGCGGGGGGGCCGATACGCAGTATTTT; cdr3_aa: CASSLSGGADTQYF
v_call: TRBV18; d_call: TRBD2; j_call: TRBJ2-1; clone_size: many; cdr3_nt: TGTGCCAGCTCACCAGGTGCTAGCGGTGGGGATGAGCAGTTCTTC; cdr3_aa: CASSPGASGGDEQFF
v_call: TRBV12-3/TRBV12-4; d_call: NA; j_call: TRBJ2-6; clone_size: many; cdr3_nt: TGTGCCGTCTCGGGTTCTGGGGCCAACGTCCTGACTTTC; cdr3_aa: CAVSGSGANVLTF
v_call: TRBV7-2; d_call: NA; j_call: TRBJ2-5; clone_size: many; cdr3_nt: TGTGCCAGCAGCTTAGGGGGTTATTTTGATGGGACCCAGTACTTC; cdr3_aa: CASSLGGYFDGTQYF
v_call: TRBV5-1; d_call: NA; j_call: TRBJ2-1; clone_size: NA; cdr3_nt: TGCGCCAGCAGCCCAGACAGGGCGGGGAGGCTCGATGAGCAGTTCTTC; cdr3_aa: CASSPDRAGRLDEQFF
v_call: TRBV5-1; d_call: TRBD1; j_call: TRBJ1-2; clone_size: many; cdr3_nt: TGCGCCAGCAGCCCGGGACAGGGTGAGGGCTACACCTTC; cdr3_aa: CASSPGQGEGYTF
v_call: TRBV28; d_call: NA; j_call: TRBJ1-2; clone_size: many; cdr3_nt: TGTGCCAGCAGTCCCCGAACGTGGGAGGGCTACACCTTC; cdr3_aa: CASSPRTWEGYTF
v_call: TRBV12-3/TRBV12-4; d_call: TRBD1; j_call: TRBJ1-5; clone_size: many; cdr3_nt: TGTGCCAGCAGTTTATCCGGACAGGGGTATCAGCCCCAGCATTTT; cdr3_aa: CASSLSGQGYQPQHF
v_call: TRBV15; d_call: NA; j_call: TRBJ1-3; clone_size: many; cdr3_nt: TGTGCCACCAGCAGGGACCAGGCGGGACATAACTCTGGAAACACCATATATTTT; cdr3_aa: CATSRDQAGHNSGNTIYF
v_call: TRBV11-2; d_call: NA; j_call: TRBJ2-5; clone_size: many; cdr3_nt: TGTGCCAGCAGGACGGACCAAGAGACCCAGTACTTC; cdr3_aa: CASRTDQETQYF
v_call: TRBV19; d_call: TRBD1; j_call: TRBJ1-6; clone_size: NA; cdr3_nt: TGTGCCACCAGGACAGGTTATAATTCACCCCTCCACTTT; cdr3_aa: CATRTGYNSPLHF
v_call: TRBV20-1; d_call: NA; j_call: TRBJ1-1; clone_size: many; cdr3_nt: TGCAGTGCTAGTGACCAGGGGTTTGAAGCTTTCTTT; cdr3_aa: CSASDQGFEAFF
v_call: TRBV5-4; d_call: TRBD2; j_call: TRBJ2-4; clone_size: many; cdr3_nt: TGTGCCAGCAGCAATCAGCGGGGCGACAAAAACATTCAGTACTTC; cdr3_aa: CASSNQRGDKNIQYF
v_call: TRBV2; d_call: TRBD2; j_call: TRBJ2-1; clone_size: NA; cdr3_nt: TGTGCCAGAGAGCGGGGGTTCCGAGACAATGAGCAGTTCTTC; cdr3_aa: CARERGFRDNEQFF
v_call: TRBV4-3; d_call: NA; j_call: TRBJ1-1; clone_size: many; cdr3_nt: TGCGCCAGCAGCCATGACCGCTCGGGGTTTGGAGCTTTCTTT; cdr3_aa: CASSHDRSGFGAFF
v_call: TRBV5-8; d_call: NA; j_call: TRBJ2-4; clone_size: many; cdr3_nt: TGTGCCAGCAGCTTGGACAGGAGGGTTCGTCAGTACTTC; cdr3_aa: CASSLDRRVRQYF
v_call: TRBV4-2; d_call: NA; j_call: TRBJ2-1; clone_size: many; cdr3_nt: TGTGCCAGCAGCCTGGAAGCAGGCAATGAGCAGTTCTTC; cdr3_aa: CASSLEAGNEQFF
v_call: TRBV5-1; d_call: NA; j_call: TRBJ1-1; clone_size: many; cdr3_nt: TGCGCCAGCAGCTTGGAGGTGAACACTGAAGCTTTCTTT; cdr3_aa: CASSLEVNTEAFF
v_call: TRBV7-2; d_call: NA; j_call: TRBJ1-5; clone_size: many; cdr3_nt: TGTGCCAGCAGCTCAAGACAGAATCAGCCCCAGCATTTT; cdr3_aa: CASSSRQNQPQHF
v_call: TRBV10-2; d_call: TRBD1; j_call: TRBJ1-1; clone_size: many; cdr3_nt: TGCGCCAGCAGCAGACAGGGAAGGGCCCGTTCCCTTTCTCTCTTT; cdr3_aa: CASSRQGRARSLSLF
v_call: TRBV9; d_call: NA; j_call: TRBJ2-2; clone_size: many; cdr3_nt: TGTGCCAGCAGCTCAGGGTCCGAGGGGGGCACCGGGGAGCTGTTTTTT; cdr3_aa: CASSSGSEGGTGELFF
v_call: TRBV2; d_call: NA; j_call: TRBJ2-1; clone_size: many; cdr3_nt: TGTGCCAGCACCACCGCCTCGGACAATGAGCAGTTCTTC; cdr3_aa: CASTTASDNEQFF
v_call: TRBV4-3; d_call: TRBD1; j_call: TRBJ2-7; clone_size: many; cdr3_nt: TGCGCCAGCAGCCAGGGTCCGGGACAGGGGGTGAGCGAGCAGTACTTC; cdr3_aa: CASSQGPGQGVSEQYF
v_call: TRBV20-1; d_call: NA; j_call: TRBJ1-6; clone_size: NA; cdr3_nt: TGCAGTGCTAGAGATTCCTCCCGGAGCTCCTATAATTCACCCCTCCACTTT; cdr3_aa: CSARDSSRSSYNSPLHF
v_call: TRBV24-1; d_call: NA; j_call: TRBJ2-1; clone_size: many; cdr3_nt: TGTGCCACCAGTGATTTGTTCGCCAGCCCCAATGAGCAGTTCTTC; cdr3_aa: CATSDLFASPNEQFF
v_call: TRBV30; d_call: NA; j_call: TRBJ2-3; clone_size: many; cdr3_nt: TGTGCCTGGAGTGTAGGGGCGAAGACAGATACGCAGTATTTT; cdr3_aa: CAWSVGAKTDTQYF
v_call: TRBV7-2; d_call: NA; j_call: TRBJ2-6; clone_size: many; cdr3_nt: TGTGCCAGCAGCTTACGGACAGGGGCCAACGTCCTGACTTTC; cdr3_aa: CASSLRTGANVLTF
v_call: TRBV7-8; d_call: NA; j_call: TRBJ2-5; clone_size: NA; cdr3_nt: TGTGCCAGCAGCCTCAGCCGCCTCTGGGAGACCCAGTACTTC; cdr3_aa: CASSLSRLWETQYF
v_call: TRBV7-9; d_call: NA; j_call: TRBJ2-4; clone_size: many; cdr3_nt: TGTGCCAGCAGTCGAAGGGAGGCCAAAAACATTCAGTACTTC; cdr3_aa: CASSRREAKNIQYF
v_call: TRBV18; d_call: NA; j_call: TRBJ2-7; clone_size: many; cdr3_nt: TGTGCCGGCCAGGGAGGTACGGGATACGAGCAGTACTTC; cdr3_aa: CAGQGGTGYEQYF
v_call: TRBV12-3/TRBV12-4; d_call: NA; j_call: TRBJ1-3; clone_size: many; cdr3_nt: TGTGCCAGCACGGGAAGACTGCTTCGACACTCTGGAAACACCATATATTTT; cdr3_aa: CASTGRLLRHSGNTIYF
v_call: TRBV7-8; d_call: TRBD2; j_call: TRBJ2-3; clone_size: many; cdr3_nt: TGTGCCAGCAGCTCCCGGACTAGCGGGGGCGCCAGCACAGATACGCAGTATTTT; cdr3_aa: CASSSRTSGGASTDTQYF
v_call: TRBV7-2; d_call: NA; j_call: TRBJ2-1; clone_size: many; cdr3_nt: TGTGCCAGCGGACCCAGAGGGGGGTTCGGGAATGAGCAGTTCTTC; cdr3_aa: CASGPRGGFGNEQFF
v_call: TRBV7-2; d_call: NA; j_call: TRBJ2-5; clone_size: many; cdr3_nt: TGTGCCAGTATGGACAGTGAGACCCAGTACTTC; cdr3_aa: CASMDSETQYF
v_call: TRBV6-5; d_call: NA; j_call: TRBJ1-3; clone_size: NA; cdr3_nt: TGTGCCAGCAGTCCTCCAGGGCCTGGAAACACCATATATTTT; cdr3_aa: CASSPPGPGNTIYF
v_call: TRBV4-1; d_call: NA; j_call: TRBJ1-6; clone_size: many; cdr3_nt: TGCGCCAGCAGCCCTTTTTGGCTGGATGCCTCTTCACCCCTCCACTTT; cdr3_aa: CASSPFWLDASSPLHF
v_call: TRBV6-5; d_call: TRBD1; j_call: TRBJ1-2; clone_size: many; cdr3_nt: TGTGCCAGCAGTTATACAGGGGGCGCGCCGGCCGCGGGCTACACCTTC; cdr3_aa: CASSYTGGAPAAGYTF
v_call: TRBV5-1; d_call: TRBD2; j_call: TRBJ2-5; clone_size: many; cdr3_nt: TGCGCCAGCAGCCAGACTAGCGGAAGCTCTCAAGAGACCCAGTACTTC; cdr3_aa: CASSQTSGSSQETQYF
v_call: TRBV11-2; d_call: NA; j_call: TRBJ1-3; clone_size: few; cdr3_nt: TGTGCCAGCAACGAACAGGGACTCTCTGGAAACACCATATATTTT; cdr3_aa: CASNEQGLSGNTIYF
v_call: TRBV12-3/TRBV12-4; d_call: NA; j_call: TRBJ1-1; clone_size: many; cdr3_nt: TGTGCCAGCAGTTTTACAGGGCTCACTGAAGCTTTCTTT; cdr3_aa: CASSFTGLTEAFF
v_call: TRBV12-3/TRBV12-4; d_call: NA; j_call: TRBJ1-1; clone_size: many; cdr3_nt: TGTGCCAGCAGTTTAGAGACCACTGAAGCTTTCTTT; cdr3_aa: CASSLETTEAFF
v_call: TRBV29-1; d_call: NA; j_call: TRBJ1-3; clone_size: many; cdr3_nt: TGCAGCGCCCACTACTCTGGAAACACCATATATTTT; cdr3_aa: CSAHYSGNTIYF
v_call: TRBV12-5; d_call: TRBD1; j_call: TRBJ1-5; clone_size: many; cdr3_nt: TGTGCTAGTGGTTTGGTACTAGGGCAGGGGGCCAGCAATCAGCCCCAGCATTTT; cdr3_aa: CASGLVLGQGASNQPQHF
v_call: TRBV6-5; d_call: NA; j_call: TRBJ2-2; clone_size: many; cdr3_nt: TGTGCCAGCAGTTACTCGGTGGGGGATGTACTTGGCTACACCGGGGAGCTGTTTTTT; cdr3_aa: CASSYSVGDVLGYTGELFF
v_call: TRBV10-1; d_call: NA; j_call: TRBJ1-2; clone_size: many; cdr3_nt: TGCGCCAGCAGTGCAAACCTGGAGGGCTACACCTTC; cdr3_aa: CASSANLEGYTF
v_call: TRBV29-1; d_call: NA; j_call: TRBJ2-3; clone_size: many; cdr3_nt: TGCAGCGTTGGGGCTAGGGCGGCAGATACGCAGTATTTT; cdr3_aa: CSVGARAADTQYF
v_call: TRBV4-1; d_call: NA; j_call: TRBJ1-2; clone_size: many; cdr3_nt: TGCGCCAGCAGCCAAGATTTCAGGGTTGACTATGGCTACACCTTC; cdr3_aa: CASSQDFRVDYGYTF